The clone carrying this TCR beta chain was seen a handful of times. No antigen is known for it. Purity (above 95%) was reached by all sorted populations. The germline V gene encodes CDR1 SGHRS and CDR2 YFSETQ. The CDR3 runs to 13 residues. Trimming left V 0 bases short and J 3 bases short, with 7 bases between. This entry is derived from a study of beta chain features in type 1 diabetes. Study-level results: The cDNA sequencing approach could over-represent high-TCR-expressing cells.

Expressed TCRB transcripts were sequenced, since all the RNA that had been isolated was reverse transcribed. The data were produced by immunoSEQ multiplex PCR, yet TCRdb's version contains in-frame clones alone and is incomplete. The table lists around 200,000 clones, about 13% of them singletons, with 0.62% in the top ten. Sequencing input: central memory CD4+ T cells from blood. V and J are TRBV5-1 and TRBJ2-7, with D hard to call. The receptor comes from a woman aged 18-30 years in good health. The CDR3 nucleotides are TGCGCCAGCAGCTTGGAACTAAACTACGAGCAGTACTTC. Translation gives CASSLELNYEQYF. The whole variable domain, filled in from reference TRBV5-1 and TRBJ2-7, reads KAGVTQTPRYLIKTRGQQVTLSCSPISGHRSVSWYQQTPGQGLQFLFEYFSETQRNKGNFPGRFSGRQFSNSRSEMNVSTLELGDSALYLCASSLELNYEQYFGPGTRLTVT.